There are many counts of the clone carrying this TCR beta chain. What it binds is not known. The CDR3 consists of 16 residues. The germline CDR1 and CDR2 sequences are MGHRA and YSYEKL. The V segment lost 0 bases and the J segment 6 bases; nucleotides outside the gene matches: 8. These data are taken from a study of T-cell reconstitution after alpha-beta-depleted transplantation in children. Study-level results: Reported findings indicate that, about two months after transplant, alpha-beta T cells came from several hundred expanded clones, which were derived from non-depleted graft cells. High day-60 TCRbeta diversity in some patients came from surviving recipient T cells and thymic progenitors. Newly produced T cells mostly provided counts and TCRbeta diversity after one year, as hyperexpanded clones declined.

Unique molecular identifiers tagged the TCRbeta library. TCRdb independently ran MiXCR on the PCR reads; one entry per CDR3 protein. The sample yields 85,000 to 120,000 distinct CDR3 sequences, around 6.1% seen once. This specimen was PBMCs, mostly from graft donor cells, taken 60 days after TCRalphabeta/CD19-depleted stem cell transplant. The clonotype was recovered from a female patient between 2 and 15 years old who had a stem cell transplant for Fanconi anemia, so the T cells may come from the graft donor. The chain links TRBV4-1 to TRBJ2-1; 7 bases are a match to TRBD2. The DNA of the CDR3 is TGCGCCAGCAGCCAAGATGCGGGGGAGGTGCTCAATGAGCAGTTCTTC. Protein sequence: CASSQDAGEVLNEQFF.